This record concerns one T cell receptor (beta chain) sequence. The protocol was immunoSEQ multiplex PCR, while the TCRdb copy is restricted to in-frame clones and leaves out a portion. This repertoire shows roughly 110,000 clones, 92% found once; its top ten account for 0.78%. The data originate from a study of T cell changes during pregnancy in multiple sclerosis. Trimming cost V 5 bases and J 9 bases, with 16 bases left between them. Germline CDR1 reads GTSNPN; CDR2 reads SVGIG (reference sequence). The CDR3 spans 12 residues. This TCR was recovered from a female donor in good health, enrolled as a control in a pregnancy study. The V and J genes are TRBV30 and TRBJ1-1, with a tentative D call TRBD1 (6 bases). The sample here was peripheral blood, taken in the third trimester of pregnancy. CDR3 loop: CAWVGYGGKAFF. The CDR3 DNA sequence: TGTGCCTGGGTCGGATATGGGGGCAAAGCTTTCTTT.